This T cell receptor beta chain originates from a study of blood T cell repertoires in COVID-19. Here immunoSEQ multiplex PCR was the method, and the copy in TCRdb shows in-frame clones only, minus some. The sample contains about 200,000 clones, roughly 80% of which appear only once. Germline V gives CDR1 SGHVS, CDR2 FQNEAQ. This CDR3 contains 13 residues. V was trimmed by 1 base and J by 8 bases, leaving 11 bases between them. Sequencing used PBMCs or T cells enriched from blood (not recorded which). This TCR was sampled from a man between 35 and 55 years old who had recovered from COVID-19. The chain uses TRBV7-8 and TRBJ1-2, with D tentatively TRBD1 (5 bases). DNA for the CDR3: TGTGCCAGCAGCTTAGATAGGGGCCAGGGCTACACCTTC. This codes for CASSLDRGQGYTF.